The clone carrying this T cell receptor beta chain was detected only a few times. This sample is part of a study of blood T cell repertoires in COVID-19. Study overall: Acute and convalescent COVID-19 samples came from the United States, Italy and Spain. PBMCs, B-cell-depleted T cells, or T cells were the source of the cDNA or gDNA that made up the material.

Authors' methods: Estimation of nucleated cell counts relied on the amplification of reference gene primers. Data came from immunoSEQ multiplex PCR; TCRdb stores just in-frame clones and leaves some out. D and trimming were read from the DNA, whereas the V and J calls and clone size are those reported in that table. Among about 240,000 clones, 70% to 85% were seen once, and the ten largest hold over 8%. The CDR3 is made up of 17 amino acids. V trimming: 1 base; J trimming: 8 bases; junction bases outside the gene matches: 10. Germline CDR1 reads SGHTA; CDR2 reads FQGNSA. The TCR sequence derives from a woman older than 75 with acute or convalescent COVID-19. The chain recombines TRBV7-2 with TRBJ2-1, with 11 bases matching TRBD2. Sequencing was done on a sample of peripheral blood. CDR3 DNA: TGTGCCAGCAGCTTAGGTCCTATAGCGGGGGGGCGGGATGAGCAGTTCTTC. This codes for CASSLGPIAGGRDEQFF.